Sequencing of this TCR beta chain was carried out in a study of blood T cell repertoires in COVID-19. Background on the study: Researchers got acute and convalescent COVID-19 samples from the United States, Italy and Spain.

The V gene's germline CDR1 is SGHNT and CDR2 YYREEE (reference sequence). V was pared by 1 base and J by 7 bases, with 15 bases between. The CDR3 consists of 14 residues. Libraries were prepared by immunoSEQ multiplex PCR; TCRdb keeps only in-frame clonotypes and omits some of them. The sample carries fewer than 80,000 clones, 90% recorded once. Material for sequencing was peripheral blood. This clonotype was sampled from a human donor in a cohort sampled during active COVID-19. The chain is built from TRBV5-4 and TRBJ2-7; no firm D call. The CDR3 sequence: CASSLSSRRKEQYF. The DNA of the CDR3 is TGTGCCAGCAGCTTGAGCTCACGTCGTAAAGAGCAGTACTTC.